A single sample gave rise to the 24 T cell receptor beta chains below, sequenced in a study of blood T cells in healthy people across ages. Combining a sample-barcoded 5' primer with a J-beta primer mix, a second PCR ran for roughly 6 to 12 cycles. Each CDR3 protein is one row after TCRdb ran MiXCR on the 5' RACE reads. Here the sample spans about 940,000 distinct CDR3 sequences, approximately 49% being singletons. The source material was blood. Receptor source: a man younger than 40 in good health.

The gene calls are TRBV3-1 and TRBJ2-1; 8 positions match TRBD2. The V and J ends lost 2 bases and 6 bases, in that order; junction bases with no gene match: 9. This CDR3 is built from 16 residues. The germline V gene has CDR1 LGHDT and CDR2 YNNKEL (reference sequence). The CDR3, as DNA: TGTGCCAGCAGCCAACCCGGGACTAGTTTCCCCAATGAGCAGTTCTTC. This codes for CASSQPGTSFPNEQFF.

The chain joins TRBV3-1 to TRBJ1-6, with a weak D call TRBD1 (6 bases). The CDR3 loop spans 13 amino acids. V was pared by 3 bases and J by 11 bases, with 11 bases between. Germline CDR1 is LGHDT and CDR2 is YNNKEL (reference sequence). Here the CDR3 reads CASSHGTQAPLHF. The CDR3 DNA reads TGTGCCAGCAGCCACGGGACACAGGCACCCCTCCACTTT.

This clonotype was detected only a few times. The V gene is TRBV29-1, the J gene TRBJ2-3; D tentatively reads TRBD1 or TRBD2 (5 bases each). From germline, CDR1 is SQVTM and CDR2 ANQGSEA. Trimming took off 5 bases at V and 2 bases at J, with 14 bases between the two ends. The CDR3 runs 14 residues. CDR3 amino acids: CSVHGGPFTDTQYF. As DNA, the CDR3 is TGCAGCGTTCATGGGGGACCCTTCACAGATACGCAGTATTTT.

CDR3 protein: CASSSTGVTGELFF. CDR3 DNA: TGTGCCAGCAGCTCTACCGGGGTCACCGGGGAGCTGTTTTTT. The chain joins TRBV7-9 to TRBJ2-2; perhaps TRBD2 as D (5 bases). The CDR3 has 14 amino acids. Trimming took off 4 bases at V and 4 bases at J, with 10 bases between the two ends. The V gene's germline CDR1 is SEHNR and CDR2 FQNEAQ (reference sequence). The full variable domain, with the rest looked up from reference TRBV7-9 and TRBJ2-2, is DTGVSQNPRHKITKRGQNVTFRCDPISEHNRLYWYRQTLGQGPEFLTYFQNEAQLEKSRLLSDRFSAERPKGSFSTLEIQRTEQGDSAMYLCASSSTGVTGELFFGEGSRLTVL.

This chain uses TRBV4-1 with TRBJ2-7; unclear D gene. The CDR3 has 15 residues. V was shortened by 0 bases and J by 1 base, with 10 bases between the two germline ends. Per germline, CDR1 MGHRA and CDR2 YSYEKL. CDR3 amino acids: CASSQDPDWSYEQYF. DNA of the CDR3: TGCGCCAGCAGCCAAGACCCCGACTGGTCCTACGAGCAGTACTTC.

V usage is TRBV7-9 and J usage is TRBJ2-1; no clear D. CDR1 and CDR2 (germline): SEHNR, FQNEAQ (reference sequence). V was pared by 5 bases and J by 0 bases, with 20 bases between. The CDR3 sequence is 18 residues long. The DNA of the CDR3 is TGTGCCAGCAGCCCGCGAGATAGACCGCGGAGCTCCTACAATGAGCAGTTCTTC. Amino acids: CASSPRDRPRSSYNEQFF.

CDR3 DNA: TGCAGTGCTCGCCGAGGGACTGGCTCCGGCTCCTACAAGCAGTACTTC. Amino acids: CSARRGTGSGSYKQYF. This chain links TRBV20-1 with TRBJ2-5; maybe TRBD2 (6 bases). Germline V CDR1 and CDR2: DFQATT, SNEGSKA (reference sequence). Deletions cut 5 bases from V and 11 bases from J, with 30 bases between. This CDR3 has 16 residues.

This clonotype has only a few counts. The chain combines TRBV2 with TRBJ2-5; 9 bases map to TRBD1. J lost 4 bases, V lost 3 bases, and 12 bases had no gene match. The CDR3 is made up of 17 amino acids. CDR1 SNHLY and CDR2 FYNNEI come from the germline V gene. CDR3 residues: CASSDIRDRAILETQYF. The CDR3 bases are TGTGCCAGCAGTGACATCCGGGACAGGGCCATTTTAGAGACCCAGTACTTC.

The chain combines TRBV7-9 with TRBJ2-2, with D unresolved. Trimming took 3 bases from V and 0 from J, leaving 8 bases between them. The germline V gene has CDR1 SEHNR and CDR2 FQNEAQ (reference sequence). This CDR3 has 15 residues. The CDR3 sequence: CASSFRSSNTGELFF. The DNA for the CDR3 is TGTGCCAGCAGCTTCCGGTCTTCGAACACCGGGGAGCTGTTTTTT.

The rearrangement links TRBV7-2 to TRBJ1-5; maybe TRBD1 (6 bases). The CDR3 totals 16 residues. Germline V gives CDR1 SGHTA, CDR2 FQGNSA. V was clipped by 3 bases and J by 1 base, with 13 bases between them. CDR3 DNA sequence: TGTGCCAGCAGCTTGGCCCCAGGGACAAGCAATCAGCCCCAGCATTTT. Encoded protein: CASSLAPGTSNQPQHF.

The CDR3: CASSLDSPNEKLFF. CDR3 nucleotide sequence: TGCGCCAGCAGCTTGGACAGTCCAAATGAAAAACTGTTTTTT. The chain carries TRBV5-1 and TRBJ1-4; D is uncertain. CDR3 length equals 14 residues. Trimming took 0 bases from V and 5 from J, leaving 8 bases between them. CDR1 is SGHRS and CDR2 is YFSETQ in the germline V gene.

This clonotype was seen more than once but under ten times. The chain uses TRBV20-1 and TRBJ1-2; tentative D call: TRBD1 (6 bases). This CDR3 is built from 14 residues. The germline V gene encodes CDR1 DFQATT and CDR2 SNEGSKA (reference sequence). V lost 5 bases and J lost 6, with 19 bases in between. CDR3 sequence reads: CSAGRQDAVDGYTF. The CDR3 nucleotides read TGCAGTGCTGGCCGACAGGATGCAGTTGATGGCTACACCTTC.

The sample holds many counts of this clonotype. The J gene is TRBJ2-3, the V gene TRBV29-1; 9 nucleotides align to TRBD1. After removal of 3 bases from V and 3 bases from J, the junction contained 1 base not matched to a gene. Germline assignment: CDR1 SQVTM and CDR2 ANQGSEA. The CDR3 sequence is 13 residues long. In DNA, the CDR3 is TGCAGCGTTGAGGGACAGGGAACAGATACGCAGTATTTT. This sequence encodes CSVEGQGTDTQYF.

This chain joins TRBV7-9 and TRBJ1-1; D is perhaps TRBD1 (5 bases). V was clipped by 5 bases and J by 6 bases, with 13 bases between them. CDR3 length: 13 residues. The V gene's germline CDR1 is SEHNR and CDR2 FQNEAQ (reference sequence). CDR3 bases: TGTGCCAGCAGCCCCATGGCGGGGGCTGAAGCTTTCTTT. It translates to CASSPMAGAEAFF.

This chain joins TRBV24-1 and TRBJ2-7, with TRBD2 matching over 7 bases. Germline V gene lookup returns CDR1 KGHDR and CDR2 SFDVKD. The CDR3 is made up of 15 amino acids. J lost 2 bases, V lost 7 bases, and 10 bases had no gene match. CDR3 in amino acids: CATSLGGDHAYEQYF. The CDR3 nucleotides are TGTGCCACCAGCTTGGGGGGGGACCATGCCTACGAGCAGTACTTC.

This clonotype was observed many times. The chain joins TRBV20-1 to TRBJ2-6; no definite D call. The CDR3 runs to 11 residues. V was shortened by 5 bases and J by 3 bases, with 2 bases between the two germline ends. Germline values: CDR1 DFQATT, CDR2 SNEGSKA (reference sequence). The chain's CDR3 is CSAGGANVLTF. The CDR3 coding sequence is TGCAGTGCTGGTGGGGCCAACGTCCTGACTTTC.

The chain recombines TRBV4-2 with TRBJ1-2, with a possible D match to TRBD1 (5 bases). Germline V CDR1 and CDR2: LGHNA, YNFKEQ. The V and J ends lost 1 base and 2 bases respectively, with 17 bases between them. The CDR3 has 17 amino acids. CDR3 in amino acids: CASSQAFIGRANYGYTF. The CDR3 nucleotides read TGTGCCAGCAGCCAAGCCTTTATCGGCAGGGCCAACTATGGCTACACCTTC.

This sequence joins TRBV3-1 and TRBJ2-1; TRBD2 matches at 8 bases. The V and J ends lost 4 bases and 0 bases, in that order; junction bases with no gene match: 14. The CDR3 has 19 amino acids. Germline lookup yields CDR1 LGHDT and CDR2 YNNKEL (reference sequence). CDR3 loop: CASSPRVAGPSSSYNEQFF. DNA of the CDR3: TGTGCCAGCAGCCCTCGGGTAGCGGGGCCCTCCAGCTCCTACAATGAGCAGTTCTTC.

This clonotype has more than one count but fewer than ten. The CDR3 region is CASARSGNEQFF. CDR3 in DNA: TGTGCCAGCGCTAGGTCCGGCAATGAGCAGTTCTTC. J is TRBJ2-1 and V is TRBV6-5; the D is unclear. This CDR3 comprises 12 residues. The germline gives CDR1 MNHEY, CDR2 SVGAGI. V lost 8 bases, J lost 6 bases, and 11 bases lay in between.

The chain couples TRBV4-1 to TRBJ2-7; 11 positions match TRBD2. V lost 2 bases to trimming and J lost 4 bases; unmatched junction nucleotides: 4. The CDR3 length is 15 residues. Germline V gives CDR1 MGHRA, CDR2 YSYEKL. CDR3 amino acids: CASSQLAGGPYEQYF. CDR3 nucleotides: TGCGCCAGCAGCCAATTAGCGGGGGGGCCTTACGAGCAGTACTTC.

The chain recombines TRBV7-2 with TRBJ2-1; 8 bases map to TRBD1. The V gene end was trimmed by 3 bases and the J gene end by 10 bases; junction bases not matched to a gene: 5. CDR3 length: 13 amino acids. Germline V gene sequence: CDR1 SGHTA, CDR2 FQGNSA. The CDR3: CASSLDRAYEQFF. The CDR3, as DNA: TGTGCCAGCAGCTTGGACAGGGCGTACGAGCAGTTCTTC.

The rearrangement links TRBV7-9 to TRBJ1-2, with D possibly being TRBD1 (5 bases). Germline CDR1 and CDR2: SEHNR and FQNEAQ (reference sequence). Trimming removed 7 bases at V and 2 bases at J, with 17 bases between. The CDR3 extends over 15 amino acids. This chain's CDR3 is CASTKREGDNYGYTF. CDR3 nucleotides: TGTGCCAGCACCAAAAGGGAAGGGGACAACTATGGCTACACCTTC.

Remarks on this clonotype: Given a much more abundant clone one base away, this may be a read error. The V and J genes are TRBV6-5 and TRBJ2-7; 9 nucleotides align to TRBD1. CDR1 is MNHEY and CDR2 is SVGAGI in the germline V gene. Germline trimming cut 6 bases from V and 0 bases from J; bases unmatched to any gene: 3. This CDR3 is built from 14 residues. DNA for the CDR3: TGTGCCAGCAGAGGGACAGGGACCTCCTACGAGCAGTACTTC. Its protein is CASRGTGTSYEQYF.

This CDR3 is CASSESDRHTEAFF. DNA for the CDR3: TGTGCCAGCAGTGAGTCCGACAGACACACTGAAGCTTTCTTT. The chain employs TRBV6-1 and TRBJ1-1; a possible D gene is TRBD1 (5 bases). The CDR3 contains 14 residues. Per the germline V gene, CDR1 is MNHNS and CDR2 is SASEGT. Trimming stripped 3 bases from V and 3 bases from J, with 11 bases between.